Following are 20 T cell receptor beta chains from one sample sequenced in a study of neurological immune-mediated disorders (dated by TCRdb to the late 2010s). Receptors were amplified or captured by 5' RACE. The sample was run on an Illumina HiSeq 2500. Starting from the raw public reads, TCRdb applied fastp trimming at Q25, assembled clones with MiXCR and retained in-frame beta chains. Entries that share a CDR3 protein sequence are merged under the most common genes and DNA. Here the sample has some 87,000 distinct CDR3 sequences; about 13% occur a single time. The ten largest clones capture approximately 5% of the sample. Taken with the paper, the label for time point translates to: longitudinal time-point 2. Material: PBMCs. The receptor set was obtained from a female donor with HTLV-1-associated myelopathy (HAM/TSP).

This clonotype has more than one count but fewer than ten. The chain carries TRBV18 and TRBJ2-7, with D uncertain. Trimming took 0 bases from V and 0 from J, leaving 3 bases between them. CDR3 length: 13 amino acids. Per germline, CDR1 KGHSH and CDR2 LQKENI. CDR3 DNA: TGTGCCAGCTCACCACCGAGCTCCTACGAGCAGTACTTC. Its translation is CASSPPSSYEQYF.

There are many counts of this clonotype. The chain couples TRBV3-1 to TRBJ1-1, with a tentative D call TRBD1 (6 bases). CDR1 and CDR2 from the germline V gene are LGHDT and YNNKEL (reference sequence). V lost 0 bases and J 4 bases, leaving 18 bases between the germline ends. The CDR3 spans 17 residues. The CDR3 sequence is CASSQDRGGGSATEAFF. For the CDR3, the DNA is TGTGCCAGCAGCCAAGATAGAGGAGGGGGAAGTGCCACTGAAGCTTTCTTT.

J is TRBJ2-2 and V is TRBV6-6; D ambiguous. The CDR3 loop spans 12 amino acids. Trimming left V 10 bases short and J 3 bases short, with 9 bases between. The germline gives CDR1 MNHNY, CDR2 SVGAGI (reference sequence). The CDR3 DNA sequence: TGTGCCACACAAGTACACACCGGGGAGCTGTTTTTT. This encodes CATQVHTGELFF.

This clonotype was seen ten or more times. The chain is built from TRBV6-4 and TRBJ2-1; no clear D. The CDR3 contains 14 residues. Trimming left V 4 bases short and J 2 bases short, with 9 bases between. Germline CDR1 MRHNA, CDR2 SNTAGT. CDR3 residues: CASSAFYPYNEQFF. The DNA for the CDR3 is TGTGCCAGCAGTGCCTTTTATCCCTACAATGAGCAGTTCTTC.

This clonotype was picked up many times. The chain links TRBV29-1 to TRBJ2-7, with 7 bases fitting TRBD1. With V trimmed by 3 bases and J by 0 bases, 2 bases remained unmatched. This CDR3 has 13 amino acids. Germline V gives CDR1 SQVTM, CDR2 ANQGSEA. The CDR3 nucleotides are TGCAGCGTTGATACAGGGGACTCCTACGAGCAGTACTTC. Translation: CSVDTGDSYEQYF.

This clonotype was observed many times. V gene TRBV12-3 or TRBV12-4 combines with J gene TRBJ2-7, with D perhaps TRBD2 (6 bases). This CDR3 region has 14 residues. Trimming pared 8 bases from V and 2 bases from J, leaving 16 bases between. The CDR3 loop reads CASRGWGEAYEQYF. As DNA, the CDR3 is TGTGCCAGCCGTGGATGGGGGGAAGCCTACGAGCAGTACTTC.

This clonotype came up many times. The chain carries TRBV29-1 and TRBJ2-7; 8 bases fit TRBD1. The CDR3 runs to 12 residues. The trim removed 5 bases at V and 2 bases at J, leaving 2 bases unmatched. The V gene's germline CDR1 is SQVTM and CDR2 ANQGSEA. The CDR3 sequence is CSVRTGPYEQYF. The CDR3 bases are TGCAGCGTTAGGACAGGGCCCTACGAGCAGTACTTC.

Ten or more counts support this clonotype. The chain recombines TRBV29-1 with TRBJ2-7; D uncertain. V was cut by 1 base and J by 6 bases, with 7 bases left in between. The germline V gene has CDR1 SQVTM and CDR2 ANQGSEA. CDR3 size: 11 residues. CDR3 in DNA: TGCAGCGTTGAAGGGTTCGGCGAGCAGTACTTC. Amino acid sequence: CSVEGFGEQYF.

This clonotype has ten or more counts. The J gene is TRBJ2-7, the V gene TRBV5-1; 9 bases align to TRBD1. The CDR3 is 14 residues long. In germline, CDR1 is SGHRS, CDR2 YFSETQ. The junction had 7 bases not matched to a gene; V was cut back by 7 bases and J by 2 bases. The CDR3 sequence: CASHPGQGTYEQYF. CDR3 nucleotides: TGCGCCAGCCATCCGGGACAGGGTACCTACGAGCAGTACTTC.

The chain recombines TRBV20-1 with TRBJ2-1; 7 positions match TRBD1. Germline V gene lookup returns CDR1 DFQATT and CDR2 SNEGSKA (reference sequence). Trimming at V came to 0 bases and at J to 4 bases, leaving 6 bases not matched to a gene. The CDR3 runs to 15 residues. CDR3 amino acids: CSARDGTEPYNEQFF. The CDR3 bases are TGCAGTGCTAGAGATGGGACAGAGCCTTACAATGAGCAGTTCTTC.

The sample holds many counts of this clonotype. V usage is TRBV7-3 and J usage is TRBJ2-7; a possible D gene is TRBD1 (6 bases). V lost 4 bases and J lost 6, with 13 bases in between. The CDR3 spans 13 residues. Germline V lookup: CDR1 SGHTA, CDR2 FQGTGA. The CDR3 DNA reads TGTGCCAGCAGCTCGTCAGGGGATGGCGAGCAGTACTTC. It specifies CASSSSGDGEQYF.

This clonotype was detected ten times or more. The chain recombines TRBV2 with TRBJ2-1, with D maybe TRBD2 (7 bases). The germline V gene encodes CDR1 SNHLY and CDR2 FYNNEI. Trimming removed 6 bases from V and 10 bases from J, with 19 bases in between. The CDR3 contains 14 residues. The CDR3 protein is CASRYRAPGGEQFF. As DNA, the CDR3 is TGTGCCAGCAGATACAGGGCCCCCGGGGGGGAGCAGTTCTTC.

The sample holds many counts of this clonotype. CDR3 amino acids: CASRQWREGEAFF. CDR3 bases: TGTGCCAGCAGACAATGGAGGGAGGGTGAAGCTTTCTTT. The chain combines TRBV12-3 or TRBV12-4 with TRBJ1-1; D unclear. The length of the CDR3 is 13 residues. The V end lost 6 bases, the J end lost 7 bases, and 15 bases lay between the germline ends.

The chain recombines TRBV28 with TRBJ2-3; a possible D gene is TRBD2 (5 bases). CDR3 size: 15 residues. The ends were cut back, 6 bases at V and 6 bases at J, with 19 bases in the middle. Germline V gives CDR1 MDHEN, CDR2 SYDVKM. The CDR3 DNA follows: TGTGCCAGCAGCCTAGTACTAGAAGGGTCGGATACGCAGTATTTT. Encoded protein: CASSLVLEGSDTQYF.

This clonotype was counted at least ten times. This sequence joins TRBV7-2 and TRBJ2-5, with D maybe TRBD2 (6 bases). With 0 bases removed from V and 4 bases from J, the gap between germline ends came to 9 bases. Looked up from germline, CDR1 is SGHTA and CDR2 is FQGNSA. CDR3 length: 14 residues. CDR3 region: CASSLAAGSETQYF. CDR3 bases: TGTGCCAGCAGCTTAGCTGCGGGGTCAGAGACCCAGTACTTC. The full variable domain, in which reference TRBV7-2 and TRBJ2-5 provide the parts outside the CDR3, is GAGVSQSPSNKVTEKGKDVELRCDPISGHTALYWYRQSLGQGLEFLIYFQGNSAPDKSGLPSDRFSAERTGGSVSTLTIQRTQQEDSAVYLCASSLAAGSETQYFGPGTRLLVL.

This clonotype occurred many times. The rearrangement uses TRBV5-5 and TRBJ2-3, with TRBD1 matching over 7 bases. Trimming took 1 base from V and 2 from J; bases not matched to a gene: 10. Germline lookup yields CDR1 SGHKS and CDR2 YYEKEE (reference sequence). The length of the CDR3 is 17 residues. This chain's CDR3 is CASSLSGTEELTDTQYF. In nucleotides, the CDR3 is TGTGCCAGCAGCTTGTCCGGGACAGAAGAACTCACAGATACGCAGTATTTT.

In this sample, this clonotype turned up many times. The genes are TRBV5-1 and TRBJ1-5, with no clear D. The CDR3 is made up of 14 amino acids. V lost 4 bases to trimming and J lost 5 bases, with 13 bases between them. The germline V gene encodes CDR1 SGHRS and CDR2 YFSETQ. The CDR3 DNA is TGCGCCAGCAGCAAGGACGGCGACGATCAGCCCCAGCATTTT. Residues: CASSKDGDDQPQHF.

This clonotype has a count of ten or more. This chain joins TRBV20-1 and TRBJ2-5; D possibly matches TRBD1 or TRBD2 (6 bases each). CDR1 and CDR2 from the germline V gene are DFQATT and SNEGSKA (reference sequence). V was pared by 3 bases and J by 2 bases, with 16 bases between. The CDR3 length is 15 residues. The CDR3, as DNA: TGCAGTGCTAGTCCGCGGGACACCTCTCAAGAGACCCAGTACTTC. This sequence encodes CSASPRDTSQETQYF.

This clonotype was recorded many times. V is TRBV28 and J is TRBJ2-3; 12 bases map to TRBD2. Germline lookup yields CDR1 MDHEN and CDR2 SYDVKM. This CDR3 has 20 amino acids. V lost 6 bases and J lost 2; bases outside the gene matches: 18. CDR3 loop: CASSPRLAGGRWGNTDTQYF. CDR3 nucleotide sequence: TGTGCCAGCAGCCCACGCCTAGCGGGGGGGAGATGGGGAAACACAGATACGCAGTATTTT.

The chain carries TRBV5-1 and TRBJ2-1; TRBD2 agrees at 10 bases. The CDR3 covers 15 residues. V shed 0 bases, J shed 8 bases, and the junction held 5 bases outside the gene matches. Germline V lookup: CDR1 SGHRS, CDR2 YFSETQ. CDR3 protein: CASSLGLAGGDEQFF. The CDR3 DNA sequence: TGCGCCAGCAGCTTGGGACTAGCGGGTGGAGATGAGCAGTTCTTC.